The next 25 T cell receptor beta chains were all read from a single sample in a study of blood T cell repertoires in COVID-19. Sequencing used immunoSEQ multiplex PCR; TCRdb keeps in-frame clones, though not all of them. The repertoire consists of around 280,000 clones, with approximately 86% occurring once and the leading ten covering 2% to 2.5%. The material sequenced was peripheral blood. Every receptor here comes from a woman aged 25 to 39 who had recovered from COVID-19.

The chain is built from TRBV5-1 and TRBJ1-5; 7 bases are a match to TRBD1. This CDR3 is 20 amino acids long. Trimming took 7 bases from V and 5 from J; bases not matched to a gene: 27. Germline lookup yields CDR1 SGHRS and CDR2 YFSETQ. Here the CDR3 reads CASLPPKEITGAIGHQPQHF. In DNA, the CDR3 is TGCGCCAGCTTACCACCGAAGGAAATCACAGGGGCGATTGGACATCAGCCCCAGCATTTT.

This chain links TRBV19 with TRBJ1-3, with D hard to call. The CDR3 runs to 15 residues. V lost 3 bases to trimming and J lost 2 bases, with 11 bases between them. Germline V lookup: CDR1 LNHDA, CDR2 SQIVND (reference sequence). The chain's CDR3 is CASSIRGDTGNTIYF. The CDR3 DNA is TGTGCCAGTAGTATTCGGGGTGACACTGGAAACACCATATATTTT.

The CDR3 region is CASSLLPGSTGELFF. CDR3 DNA sequence: TGCGCCAGCAGCCTCCTACCGGGAAGCACCGGGGAGCTGTTTTTT. V is TRBV4-1 and J is TRBJ2-2; a weak D match, TRBD2 (5 bases). Trimming stripped 4 bases from V and 4 bases from J, with 13 bases between. The CDR3 loop spans 15 amino acids. Germline lookup yields CDR1 MGHRA and CDR2 YSYEKL.

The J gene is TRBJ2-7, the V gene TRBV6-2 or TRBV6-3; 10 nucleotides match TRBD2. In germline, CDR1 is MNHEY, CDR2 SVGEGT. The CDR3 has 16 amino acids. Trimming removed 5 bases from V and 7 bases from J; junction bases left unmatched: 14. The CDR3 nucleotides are TGTGCCAGCAGTAGACCGGGACTAGCGTCACTCGGGGAGCAGTACTTC. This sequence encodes CASSRPGLASLGEQYF.

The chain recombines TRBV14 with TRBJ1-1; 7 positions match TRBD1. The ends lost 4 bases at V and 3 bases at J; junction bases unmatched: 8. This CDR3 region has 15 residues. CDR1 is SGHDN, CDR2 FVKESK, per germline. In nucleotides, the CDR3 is TGTGCCAGCAGCCTAGAGACCGACAGGGACACTGAAGCTTTCTTT. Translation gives CASSLETDRDTEAFF.

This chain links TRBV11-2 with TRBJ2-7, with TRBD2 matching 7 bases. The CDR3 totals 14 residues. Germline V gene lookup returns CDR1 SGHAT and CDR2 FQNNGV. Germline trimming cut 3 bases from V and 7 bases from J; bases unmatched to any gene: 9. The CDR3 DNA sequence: TGTGCCAGCAGCTTTATGACACCGGGGGGAGAGCAGTACTTC. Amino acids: CASSFMTPGGEQYF.

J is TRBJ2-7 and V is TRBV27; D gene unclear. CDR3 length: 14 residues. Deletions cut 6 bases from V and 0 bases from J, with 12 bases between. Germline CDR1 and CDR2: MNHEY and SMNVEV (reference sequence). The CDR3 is CASSPEASSYEQYF. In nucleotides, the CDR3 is TGTGCCAGCAGCCCAGAGGCCTCCTCCTACGAGCAGTACTTC.

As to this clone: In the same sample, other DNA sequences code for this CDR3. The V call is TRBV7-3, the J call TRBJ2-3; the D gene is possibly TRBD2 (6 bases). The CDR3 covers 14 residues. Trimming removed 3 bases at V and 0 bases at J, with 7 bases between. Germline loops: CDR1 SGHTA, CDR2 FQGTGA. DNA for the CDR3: TGTGCCAGCAGCTTCGCGGGGAGCACAGATACGCAGTATTTT. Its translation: CASSFAGSTDTQYF.

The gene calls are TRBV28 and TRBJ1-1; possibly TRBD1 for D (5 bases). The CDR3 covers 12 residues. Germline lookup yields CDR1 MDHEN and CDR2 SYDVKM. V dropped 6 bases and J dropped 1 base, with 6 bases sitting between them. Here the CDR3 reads CASRGQNTEAFF. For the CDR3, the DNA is TGTGCCAGCAGAGGACAGAACACTGAAGCTTTCTTT. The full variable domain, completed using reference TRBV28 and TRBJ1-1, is DVKVTQSSRYLVKRTGEKVFLECVQDMDHENMFWYRQDPGLGLRLIYFSYDVKMKEKGDIPEGYSVSREKKERFSLILESASTNQTSMYLCASRGQNTEAFFGQGTRLTVV.

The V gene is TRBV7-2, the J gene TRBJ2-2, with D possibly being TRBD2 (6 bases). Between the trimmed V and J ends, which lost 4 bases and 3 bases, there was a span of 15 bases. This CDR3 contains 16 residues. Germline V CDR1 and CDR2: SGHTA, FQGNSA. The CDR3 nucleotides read TGTGCCAGCAGCTGGGGACTCTACGGGGACACCGGGGAGCTGTTTTTT. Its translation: CASSWGLYGDTGELFF.

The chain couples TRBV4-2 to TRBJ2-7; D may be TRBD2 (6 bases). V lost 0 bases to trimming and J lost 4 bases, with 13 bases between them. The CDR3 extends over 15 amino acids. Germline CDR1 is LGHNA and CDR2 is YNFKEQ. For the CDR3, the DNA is TGTGCCAGCAGCCAAGATTCACTAGCTCGGTACGAGCAGTACTTC. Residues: CASSQDSLARYEQYF.

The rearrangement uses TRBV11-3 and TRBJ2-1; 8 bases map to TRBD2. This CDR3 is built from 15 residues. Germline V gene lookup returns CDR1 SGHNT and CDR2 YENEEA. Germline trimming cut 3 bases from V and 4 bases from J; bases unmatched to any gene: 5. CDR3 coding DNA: TGTGCCAGCAGCTTTCATAGCGGGAAGTACAATGAGCAGTTCTTC. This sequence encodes CASSFHSGKYNEQFF. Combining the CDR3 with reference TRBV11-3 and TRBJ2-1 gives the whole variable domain EAGVVQSPRYKIIEKKQPVAFWCNPISGHNTLYWYLQNLGQGPELLIRYENEEAVDDSQLPKDRFSAERLKGVDSTLKIQPAELGDSAVYLCASSFHSGKYNEQFFGPGTRLTVL.

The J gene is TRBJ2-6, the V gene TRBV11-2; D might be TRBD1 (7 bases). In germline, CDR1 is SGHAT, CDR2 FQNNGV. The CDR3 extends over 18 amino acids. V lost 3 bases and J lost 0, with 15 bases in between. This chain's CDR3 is CASSLRDSVLSGANVLTF. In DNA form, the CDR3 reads TGTGCCAGCAGCTTGCGGGACAGTGTTCTCTCTGGGGCCAACGTCCTGACTTTC.

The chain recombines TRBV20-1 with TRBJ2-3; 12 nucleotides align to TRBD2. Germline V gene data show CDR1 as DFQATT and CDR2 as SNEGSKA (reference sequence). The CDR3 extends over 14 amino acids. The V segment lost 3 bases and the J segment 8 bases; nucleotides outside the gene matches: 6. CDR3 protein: CSASPSGGAGTQYF. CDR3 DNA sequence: TGCAGTGCTAGTCCTAGCGGGGGGGCCGGTACGCAGTATTTT.

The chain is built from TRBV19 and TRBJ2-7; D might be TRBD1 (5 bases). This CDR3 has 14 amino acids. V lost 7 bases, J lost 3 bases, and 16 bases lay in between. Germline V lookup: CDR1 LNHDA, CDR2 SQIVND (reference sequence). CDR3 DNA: TGTGCCAGTAAAATAGGGGCCACTTACTACGAGCAGTACTTC. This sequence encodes CASKIGATYYEQYF.

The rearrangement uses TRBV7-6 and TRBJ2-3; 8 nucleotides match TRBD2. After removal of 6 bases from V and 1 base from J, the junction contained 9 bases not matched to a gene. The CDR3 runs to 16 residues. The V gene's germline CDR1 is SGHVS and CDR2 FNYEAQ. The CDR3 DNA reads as TGTGCCAGCAGGCCAACTAGCGGTTATGGCACAGATACGCAGTATTTT. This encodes CASRPTSGYGTDTQYF.

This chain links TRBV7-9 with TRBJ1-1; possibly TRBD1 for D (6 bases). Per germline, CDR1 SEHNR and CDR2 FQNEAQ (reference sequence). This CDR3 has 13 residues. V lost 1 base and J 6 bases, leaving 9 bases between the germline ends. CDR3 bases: TGTGCCAGCAGCTTAGGGGACACACCTGAAGCTTTCTTT. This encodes CASSLGDTPEAFF.

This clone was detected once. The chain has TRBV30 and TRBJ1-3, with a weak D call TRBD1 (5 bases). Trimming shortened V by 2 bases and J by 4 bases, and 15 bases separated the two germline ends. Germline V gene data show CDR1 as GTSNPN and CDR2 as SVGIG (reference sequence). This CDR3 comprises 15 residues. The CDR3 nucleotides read TGTGCCTGGAGTCCCAGGGTGTCTATGGGAAACACCATATATTTT. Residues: CAWSPRVSMGNTIYF.

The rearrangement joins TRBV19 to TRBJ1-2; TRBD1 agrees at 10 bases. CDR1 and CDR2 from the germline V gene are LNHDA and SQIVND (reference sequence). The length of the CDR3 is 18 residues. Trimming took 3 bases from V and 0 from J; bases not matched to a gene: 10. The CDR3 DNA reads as TGTGCCAGTAGTATTAGGCCGGGACAGGGGTCGTCTAACTATGGCTACACCTTC. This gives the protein CASSIRPGQGSSNYGYTF.

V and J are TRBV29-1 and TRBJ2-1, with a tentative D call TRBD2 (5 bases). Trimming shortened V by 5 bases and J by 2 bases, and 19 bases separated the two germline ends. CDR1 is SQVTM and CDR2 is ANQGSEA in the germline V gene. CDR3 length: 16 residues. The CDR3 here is CSVNGGEDQTYNEQFF. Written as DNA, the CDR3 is TGCAGCGTTAACGGAGGAGAGGACCAGACCTACAATGAGCAGTTCTTC.

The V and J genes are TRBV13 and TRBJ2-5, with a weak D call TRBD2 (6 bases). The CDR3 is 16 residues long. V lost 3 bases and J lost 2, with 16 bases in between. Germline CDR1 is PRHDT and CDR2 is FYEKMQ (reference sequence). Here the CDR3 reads CASSFEGSAGQETQYF. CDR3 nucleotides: TGTGCCAGCAGCTTCGAGGGCTCCGCGGGGCAAGAGACCCAGTACTTC.

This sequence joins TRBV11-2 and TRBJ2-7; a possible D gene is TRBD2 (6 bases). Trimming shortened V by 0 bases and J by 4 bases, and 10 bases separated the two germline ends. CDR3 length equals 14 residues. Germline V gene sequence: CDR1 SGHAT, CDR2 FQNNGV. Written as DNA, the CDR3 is TGTGCCAGCAGCTTAGAGGGACTTAGATACGAGCAGTACTTC. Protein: CASSLEGLRYEQYF.

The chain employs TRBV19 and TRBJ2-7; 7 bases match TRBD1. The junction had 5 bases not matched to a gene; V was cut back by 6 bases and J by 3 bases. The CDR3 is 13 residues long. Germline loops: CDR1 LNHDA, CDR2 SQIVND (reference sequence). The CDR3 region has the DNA TGTGCCAGTAGGGGGACAGTGGACTACGAGCAGTACTTC. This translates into CASRGTVDYEQYF.

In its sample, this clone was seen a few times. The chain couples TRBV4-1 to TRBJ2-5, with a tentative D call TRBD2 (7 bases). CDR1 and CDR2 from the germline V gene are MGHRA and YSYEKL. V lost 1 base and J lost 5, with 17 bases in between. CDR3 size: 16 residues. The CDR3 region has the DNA TGCGCCAGCAGCCAAGTGGGGGGGCGGGAAGGTGAGACCCAGTACTTC. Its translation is CASSQVGGREGETQYF.

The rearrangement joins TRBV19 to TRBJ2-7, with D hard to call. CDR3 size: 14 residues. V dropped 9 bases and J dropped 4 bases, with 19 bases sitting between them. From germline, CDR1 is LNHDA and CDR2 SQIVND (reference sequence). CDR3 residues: CASSPSGSPYEQYF. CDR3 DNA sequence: TGTGCCAGCAGCCCATCGGGTAGCCCTTACGAGCAGTACTTC. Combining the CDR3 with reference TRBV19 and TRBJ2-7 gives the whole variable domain DGGITQSPKYLFRKEGQNVTLSCEQNLNHDAMYWYRQDPGQGLRLIYYSQIVNDFQKGDIAEGYSVSREKKESFPLTVTSAQKNPTAFYLCASSPSGSPYEQYFGPGTRLTVT.